What follows is one T cell receptor (beta chain) and its context. Its antigen specificity is not known. No much larger clone is present one base from it, and per-base qualities are unavailable. The source of the sample is a study of T cell changes during pregnancy in multiple sclerosis (dated by TCRdb to the late 2010s). Study-level background: The study examined how the T cell repertoire changed over the course of pregnancy in women with multiple sclerosis.

The CDR3 has 15 amino acids, counting the end cysteine and phenylalanine. This entry keeps only the CDR3 DNA: 45 bases, framed from base 1. As encoded in the germline V gene (reference sequence), CDR1 is LNHDA while CDR2 is SQIVND. Unmatched junction bases come to 11, with V trimmed by 5 bases and J by 7 bases. The library was obtained by the immunoSEQ multiplex PCR assay. The source is immuneACCESS, and TCRdb retained only in-frame sequences with V and J called. Part of the clones is not carried over; for the studies checked, unresolved V genes explain less than half of this, and the remainder is unexplained. Present in this sample are 23,000 or so clones, approximately 89% of which were seen just once. About 12% of the sample is in the top ten clones.

This receptor was obtained from a female donor in good health, enrolled as a control in a pregnancy study. This material consisted of CD8+ T cells from peripheral blood mononuclear cells, taken in the first trimester of pregnancy. The chain is assembled from TRBV19 and TRBJ1-5; 7 bases in the junction line up with TRBD1. The CDR3: CASSFRQGRGQPQHF. The DNA reads as follows: TGTGCCAGTAGTTTCCGACAGGGTAGGGGGCAGCCCCAGCATTTT.